The 3 T cell receptor beta chains given below trace back to one sample, sequenced in a study of blood T cells in healthy people across ages. Alongside a J-beta primer mix, a sample-barcoded 5' primer served in a second PCR lasting about 7 to 12 cycles. TCRdb re-derived calls from the 5' RACE reads in MiXCR, one entry per CDR3 protein. The repertoire has around 650,000 distinct CDR3 sequences, over 40% of them found once; the top ten carry about 30%. Material: blood. Receptor source: an elderly man in good health.

The V and J genes are TRBV25-1 and TRBJ2-2; D call uncertain. Germline values: CDR1 MGHDK, CDR2 SYGVNS. The CDR3 is 15 residues long. Trimming shortened V by 6 bases and J by 6 bases, and 17 bases separated the two germline ends. The CDR3 DNA follows: TGTGCCAGCAGCCAAAAAAAGGGTTTCGCCGGGGAGCTGTTTTTT. Protein sequence: CASSQKKGFAGELFF. The full variable domain, rest sourced from reference TRBV25-1 and TRBJ2-2, is EADIYQTPRYLVIGTGKKITLECSQTMGHDKMYWYQQDPGMELHLIHYSYGVNSTEKGDLSSESTVSRIRTEHFPLTLESARPSHTSQYLCASSQKKGFAGELFFGEGSRLTVL.

The gene calls are TRBV20-1 and TRBJ2-3; TRBD1 is a possible D gene (6 bases). The V end was cut by 0 bases, the J end by 5 bases, with 18 bases between. The CDR3 extends over 16 amino acids. Per the germline V gene, CDR1 is DFQATT and CDR2 is SNEGSKA (reference sequence). In DNA, the CDR3 is TGCAGTGCTAGAGATCTCTTGGCAGGGGCGGAAGATACGCAGTATTTT. It is translated as CSARDLLAGAEDTQYF.

With respect to this clonotype: A read error may be the cause here, since a much bigger clone is one base away. This chain connects TRBV20-1 to TRBJ1-2, with 8 bases fitting TRBD1. The CDR3 is 13 amino acids. Germline loops: CDR1 DFQATT, CDR2 SNEGSKA (reference sequence). The V gene end was trimmed by 3 bases and the J gene end by 6 bases; junction bases not matched to a gene: 6. CDR3: CSASPGGWDGYTF. CDR3 sequence (DNA): TGCAGTGCTAGCCCAGGGGGCTGGGATGGCTACACCTTC.